This T cell receptor (beta chain) was identified in a study of T cells in localized non-small cell lung cancer. This table comes from immunoSEQ multiplex PCR, and its TCRdb copy is limited to in-frame clones, with some not included. The sample has fewer than 45,000 clones, roughly four fifths seen once; the top ten hold 17%. Germline CDR1 reads SGHRS; CDR2 reads YFSETQ. This CDR3 region has 16 residues. Trimming removed 2 bases from V and 0 bases from J; junction bases left unmatched: 6. This chain connects TRBV5-1 to TRBJ2-7; 9 bases align to TRBD2. This sample comprised peripheral blood, obtained before any cancer treatment. The clonotype comes from a male donor aged 60 or older with stage III squamous cell lung carcinoma. As DNA, the CDR3 is TGCGCCAGCAGCTTATTGGCTAGCGGGAACTCCTACGAGCAGTACTTC. As protein: CASSLLASGNSYEQYF.